A selection of T cell receptor beta chains follows, all from one sample in a study of blood T cell repertoires in COVID-19. Clones were sequenced by immunoSEQ multiplex PCR, and TCRdb holds only the in-frame ones, with some missing. The table lists a few hundred thousand clones, 88% of them singletons. Sequencing was carried out using peripheral blood. These receptors originate from a woman under 40 with COVID-19, enrolled during active disease. Each CDR3 is given with its conserved first and last residue. The D gene is left open where the match is weak. Rows give clone size only sometimes, using once, few, many, or a class for an expanded clone.

j_gene: TRBJ1-2
d_gene: -
abundance: -
v_gene: TRBV24-1
CDR3nt: TGTGCCACCAGTGTAGTAAGGGACAATCAAATCAACCACTATGGCTACACCTTC
CDR3aa: CATSVVRDNQINHYGYTF

j_gene: TRBJ1-1
d_gene: TRBD1
abundance: once
v_gene: TRBV10-3
CDR3nt: TGTGCCATCAGTGAGTCCCTGACAGGGGATACGACTGAAGCTTTCTTT
CDR3aa: CAISESLTGDTTEAFF

j_gene: TRBJ2-3
d_gene: -
abundance: once
v_gene: TRBV4-3
CDR3nt: TGCGCCAGCAGCTTTCGGGGGTACCGTACAGATACGCAGTATTTT
CDR3aa: CASSFRGYRTDTQYF

j_gene: TRBJ2-2
d_gene: -
abundance: -
v_gene: TRBV7-9
CDR3nt: TGTGCCAACGGATACAGCAACACCGGGGAGCTGTTTTTT
CDR3aa: CANGYSNTGELFF

j_gene: TRBJ2-1
d_gene: -
abundance: -
v_gene: TRBV11-2
CDR3nt: -
CDR3aa: CASSLDSGQGVLYEQFF

j_gene: TRBJ2-5
d_gene: TRBD2
abundance: -
v_gene: TRBV11-2
CDR3nt: TGTGCCAGCAGCTTAGGTACTAGCGGGTATCAAGAGACCCAGTACTTC
CDR3aa: CASSLGTSGYQETQYF

j_gene: TRBJ2-5
d_gene: -
abundance: few
v_gene: TRBV7-9
CDR3nt: TGTGCCAGCAGCCCAGACACTTACGGGACCCAGTACTTC
CDR3aa: CASSPDTYGTQYF

j_gene: TRBJ2-5
d_gene: TRBD2
abundance: -
v_gene: TRBV6-5
CDR3nt: TGTGCCAGCAGAGTAGCGGGGGGGCCGCTAGAGACCCAGTACTTC
CDR3aa: CASRVAGGPLETQYF

j_gene: TRBJ1-1
d_gene: TRBD1
abundance: -
v_gene: TRBV30
CDR3nt: TGTGCCTGCACAGGGGGCACTGAAGCTTTCTTT
CDR3aa: CACTGGTEAFF

j_gene: TRBJ1-6
d_gene: -
abundance: -
v_gene: TRBV3-1/TRBV3-2
CDR3nt: TGTGCCAGCAGCCAAGAACCTATTAATTCACCCCTCCACTTT
CDR3aa: CASSQEPINSPLHF

j_gene: TRBJ1-1
d_gene: -
abundance: -
v_gene: TRBV4-1
CDR3nt: TGCGCCAGCAGCCAAGTGGTGGGAGACTCGGGTGTCGCTTTCTTT
CDR3aa: CASSQVVGDSGVAFF

j_gene: TRBJ2-1
d_gene: TRBD1
abundance: -
v_gene: TRBV3-1/TRBV3-2
CDR3nt: TGTGCCAGCAGCCCAACCGGGACAGGGGGCTTCGATGAGCAGTTCTTC
CDR3aa: CASSPTGTGGFDEQFF

j_gene: TRBJ2-2
d_gene: TRBD2
abundance: -
v_gene: TRBV29-1
CDR3nt: TGCAGCGTTGAACTAGCGGGAGTCACCGGGGAGCTGTTTTTT
CDR3aa: CSVELAGVTGELFF

j_gene: TRBJ2-1
d_gene: TRBD1
abundance: -
v_gene: TRBV11-2
CDR3nt: TGTGCCAGCAGTGCCGGGACAGGGGCCTACAATGAGCAGTTCTTC
CDR3aa: CASSAGTGAYNEQFF

j_gene: TRBJ2-5
d_gene: TRBD1
abundance: -
v_gene: TRBV27
CDR3nt: TGTGCCAGCAGTTCCTACGGGACAGTACAAGAGACCCAGTACTTC
CDR3aa: CASSSYGTVQETQYF

j_gene: TRBJ2-3
d_gene: TRBD2
abundance: -
v_gene: TRBV7-2
CDR3nt: TGTGCCAGCAGCTTTAACGTTCCGGGACTAGCGAAGACAGATACGCAGTATTTT
CDR3aa: CASSFNVPGLAKTDTQYF

j_gene: TRBJ2-1
d_gene: -
abundance: -
v_gene: TRBV11-3
CDR3nt: TGTGCCAGCACCCCGGACGGGAGCTCCTACAATGAGCAGTTCTTC
CDR3aa: CASTPDGSSYNEQFF

j_gene: TRBJ2-3
d_gene: -
abundance: -
v_gene: TRBV28
CDR3nt: TGTGCCAGCAGTTTGGCGGTGGCTGGCACAGATACGCAGTATTTT
CDR3aa: CASSLAVAGTDTQYF

j_gene: TRBJ2-5
d_gene: TRBD2
abundance: few
v_gene: TRBV5-4
CDR3nt: TGTGCCAGCAGCTTTGGAGCGGGGGGGACAGGGACCCAGTACTTC
CDR3aa: CASSFGAGGTGTQYF

j_gene: TRBJ2-1
d_gene: TRBD1
abundance: -
v_gene: TRBV2
CDR3nt: TGTGCCAGCAGTTTTCATAGACAGGGGGGAAATGAGCAGTTCTTC
CDR3aa: CASSFHRQGGNEQFF

j_gene: TRBJ2-1
d_gene: -
abundance: -
v_gene: TRBV6-2/TRBV6-3
CDR3nt: TGTGCCAGCAGTTATCTTCTCCAGGGTGGTGATGAGCAGTTCTTC
CDR3aa: CASSYLLQGGDEQFF

j_gene: TRBJ1-2
d_gene: TRBD1
abundance: -
v_gene: TRBV5-1
CDR3nt: TGCGCCAGCAGCTCCGGACAGGGGTTCGATGGCTACACCTTC
CDR3aa: CASSSGQGFDGYTF

j_gene: TRBJ2-2
d_gene: -
abundance: -
v_gene: TRBV5-6
CDR3nt: TGTGCCAGCAGCTTGGTCTCCGGTCCTATCACCGGGGAGCTGTTTTTT
CDR3aa: CASSLVSGPITGELFF